Presented here are 16 T cell receptor beta chains from one specimen sequenced in a study of T cell repertoires in cytomegalovirus infection. TCRdb re-called the reads through MiXCR, storing one row per CDR3 protein. Here the sample spans about 530,000 distinct CDR3 sequences, 26% being singletons. Sample: PBMCs. The receptors were gathered from a human donor in good health (CMV status not recorded). Some clones in this sample may be carry-over from other donors' samples.

In its sample, this clonotype was seen a few times. This rearrangement joins TRBV6-1 to TRBJ2-7, with D hard to call. The ends were cut back, 2 bases at V and 4 bases at J, with 6 bases in the middle. Germline V gene sequence: CDR1 MNHNS, CDR2 SASEGT. The CDR3 is 12 amino acids. Written as DNA, the CDR3 is TGTGCCAGCAGTGAAAGTAGTTACGAGCAGTACGTC. Protein product: CASSESSYEQYV.

This chain connects TRBV20-1 to TRBJ2-1; D possibly matches TRBD1 or TRBD2 (5 bases each). The V gene lost 3 bases and the J gene lost 6 bases, with 12 bases spanning the gap. CDR1 is DFQATT, CDR2 SNEGSKA, per germline (reference sequence). This CDR3 is built from 13 residues. This CDR3 reads CSARGRVGNEQFF. The CDR3 DNA reads TGCAGTGCTAGGGGGCGGGTAGGCAATGAGCAGTTCTTC.

This clonotype was seen a handful of times. V and J are TRBV24-1 and TRBJ2-3; D may be TRBD2 (6 bases). The CDR3 covers 14 residues. V lost 3 bases and J lost 3, with 9 bases in between. The germline V gene has CDR1 KGHDR and CDR2 SFDVKD. DNA for the CDR3: TGTGCCACCAGTGATCCCGGAGGGACAGATACGCAGTATTTT. It encodes CATSDPGGTDTQYF.

The chain combines TRBV7-3 with TRBJ2-1, with D tentatively TRBD1 (6 bases). The germline V gene encodes CDR1 SGHTA and CDR2 FQGTGA. This CDR3 is built from 16 residues. V was cut by 5 bases and J by 5 bases, with 19 bases left in between. This chain's CDR3 is CASSVIGGRPNNEQFF. The CDR3 nucleotides are TGTGCCAGCAGCGTGATAGGGGGACGCCCGAACAATGAGCAGTTCTTC. Filled out from reference TRBV7-3 and TRBJ2-1, the complete variable domain reads GAGVSQTPSNKVTEKGKYVELRCDPISGHTALYWYRQSLGQGPEFLIYFQGTGAADDSGLPNDRFFAVRPEGSVSTLKIQRTERGDSAVYLCASSVIGGRPNNEQFFGPGTRLTVL.

The V gene is TRBV12-3 or TRBV12-4, the J gene TRBJ1-5; 7 positions agree with TRBD1. The CDR3 consists of 16 residues. The V and J ends lost 5 bases and 4 bases, in that order; junction bases with no gene match: 11. The CDR3 nucleotides are TGTGCCAGCAGTCCTCCGGGACAGCTTAGAAATCAGCCCCAGCATTTT. Encoded protein: CASSPPGQLRNQPQHF.

The CDR3 reads CASSLYPGRTGELFF. CDR3 sequence (DNA): TGTGCCAGCAGTTTATATCCAGGGAGGACTGGGGAGCTGTTTTTT. This chain links TRBV27 with TRBJ2-2, with D perhaps TRBD2 (6 bases). This CDR3 has 15 amino acids. V lost 1 base, J lost 8 bases, and 14 bases lay in between. The germline V gene encodes CDR1 MNHEY and CDR2 SMNVEV (reference sequence).

The rearrangement uses TRBV14 and TRBJ1-1, with no clear D. The V gene lost 1 base and the J gene lost 0 bases, with 9 bases spanning the gap. The CDR3 consists of 15 residues. Germline CDR1 is SGHDN and CDR2 is FVKESK. CDR3 DNA sequence: TGTGCCAGCAGCCAAGCGATGGGAATGAACACTGAAGCTTTCTTT. It yields the protein CASSQAMGMNTEAFF.

This clonotype was detected only a few times. The rearrangement uses TRBV6-6 and TRBJ2-2, with 7 bases fitting TRBD2. The CDR3 loop spans 15 amino acids. CDR1 MNHNY and CDR2 SVGAGI come from the germline V gene (reference sequence). The V gene end was trimmed by 6 bases and the J gene end by 3 bases; junction bases not matched to a gene: 7. The CDR3 loop is CASSPPGRDTGELFF. The CDR3, as DNA: TGTGCCAGCAGCCCCCCAGGGAGGGACACCGGGGAGCTGTTTTTT.

This chain connects TRBV29-1 to TRBJ2-3; TRBD2 matches at 7 bases. In germline, CDR1 is SQVTM, CDR2 ANQGSEA. The V gene end was trimmed by 8 bases and the J gene end by 6 bases; junction bases not matched to a gene: 20. The CDR3 length is 16 residues. CDR3 bases: TGCAGCACGGACCGAGGGACCGCTAGCGGTGGGGATACGCAGTATTTT. Amino acids: CSTDRGTASGGDTQYF.

The CDR3 reads CASSYGFESGTQYF. CDR3 sequence (DNA): TGTGCCAGCAGTTACGGATTTGAGTCCGGTACGCAGTATTTT. J is TRBJ2-3 and V is TRBV6-5, with no clear D. This CDR3 is 14 amino acids long. Deletions cut 2 bases from V and 8 bases from J, with 14 bases between. From germline, CDR1 is MNHEY and CDR2 SVGAGI.

This clonotype was counted between two and nine times. The chain is built from TRBV10-2 and TRBJ2-2; 11 nucleotides match TRBD2. Germline V lookup: CDR1 WSHSY, CDR2 SAAADI. The J segment lost 7 bases and the V segment lost 7 bases, leaving 8 bases of the junction unmatched. There are 15 residues in the CDR3. The CDR3 DNA sequence: TGCGCCAGCATGGTAGCGGGAGGGTCGCACGGGGAGCTGTTTTTT. Protein sequence: CASMVAGGSHGELFF.

This clonotype was picked up a small number of times. The chain is built from TRBV9 and TRBJ2-5, with TRBD2 matching 12 bases. Trimming removed 0 bases from V and 1 base from J; junction bases left unmatched: 4. The CDR3 has 17 residues. CDR1 and CDR2 from the germline V gene are SGDLS and YYNGEE. The CDR3 is CASSVGTSGKLQETQYF. CDR3 nucleotides: TGTGCCAGCAGCGTAGGGACTAGCGGGAAGCTCCAAGAGACCCAGTACTTC.

J is TRBJ2-1 and V is TRBV6-2 or TRBV6-3; 8 bases map to TRBD2. Germline V gene lookup returns CDR1 MNHEY and CDR2 SVGEGT. This CDR3 spans 15 amino acids. The ends lost 5 bases at V and 3 bases at J; junction bases unmatched: 6. The CDR3 nucleotides are TGTGCCAGCAGTCCCCGGACTAGCAACTACAATGAGCAGTTCTTC. Amino acid sequence: CASSPRTSNYNEQFF.

The chain recombines TRBV24-1 with TRBJ2-1, with a tentative D call TRBD1 (6 bases). Trimming removed 9 bases at V and 7 bases at J, with 21 bases between. CDR1 KGHDR and CDR2 SFDVKD come from the germline V gene. This CDR3 comprises 15 residues. The CDR3 loop reads CATGRPSQGRNEQFF. In DNA, the CDR3 is TGTGCCACCGGTCGCCCTTCACAGGGACGGAATGAGCAGTTCTTC.

This clonotype occurred a few times. The chain combines TRBV11-2 with TRBJ2-7; 12 bases match TRBD2. The CDR3 extends over 15 amino acids. Germline CDR1 reads SGHAT; CDR2 reads FQNNGV. With V trimmed by 1 base and J by 4 bases, 2 bases remained unmatched. In DNA form, the CDR3 reads TGTGCCAGCAGCTTAGCTGGACTAGCGGGATACGAGCAGTACGTC. Its protein is CASSLAGLAGYEQYV.

The rearrangement joins TRBV5-1 to TRBJ2-2; D may be TRBD2 (5 bases). V was clipped by 3 bases and J by 7 bases, with 10 bases between them. The CDR3 has 13 residues. Germline values: CDR1 SGHRS, CDR2 YFSETQ. Here the CDR3 DNA reads TGCGCCAGCAGCTCGAGGGTTAACGGGGAGCTGTTTTTT. Residues: CASSSRVNGELFF.